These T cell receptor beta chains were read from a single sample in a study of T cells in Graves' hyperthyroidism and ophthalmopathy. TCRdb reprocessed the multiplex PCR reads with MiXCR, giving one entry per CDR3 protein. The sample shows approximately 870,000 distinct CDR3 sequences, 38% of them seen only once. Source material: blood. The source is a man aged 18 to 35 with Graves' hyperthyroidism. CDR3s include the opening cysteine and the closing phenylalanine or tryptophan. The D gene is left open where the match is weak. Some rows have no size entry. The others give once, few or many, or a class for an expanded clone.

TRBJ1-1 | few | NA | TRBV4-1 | TGCGCCAGCAGCCAAAGGGACACCCAGAACACTGAAGCTTTCTTT | CASSQRDTQNTEAFF
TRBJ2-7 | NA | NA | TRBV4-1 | TGCGCCAGCAGCCAAGGGACATCCTACTACGAGCAGTACTTC | CASSQGTSYYEQYF
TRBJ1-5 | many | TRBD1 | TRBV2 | TGTGCCAGCAGGTCTGCAGGGGGCGGTCAGCCCCAGCATTTT | CASRSAGGGQPQHF
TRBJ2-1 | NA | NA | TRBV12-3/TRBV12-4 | TGTGCCAGCACCCCATCGGGAATCTCTGAGCAGTTCTTC | CASTPSGISEQFF
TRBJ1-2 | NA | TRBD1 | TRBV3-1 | TGTGCCAGCAGCCAGGGACAGGGTGCCCCTCGCTATGGCTACACCTTC | CASSQGQGAPRYGYTF
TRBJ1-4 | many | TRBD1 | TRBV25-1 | TGTGCCAGCAGTAGGGGGCCCCCCGGAAAACTGTTTTTT | CASSRGPPGKLFF
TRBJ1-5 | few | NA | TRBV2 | TGTGCCAGCAGTAAACAGGGCCCCACTTATAGCAATCAGCCCCAGCATTTT | CASSKQGPTYSNQPQHF
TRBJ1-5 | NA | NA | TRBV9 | TGTGCCAGCAGTCCACTCGACGGGGTAGAGCAGCCCCAGCATTTT | CASSPLDGVEQPQHF
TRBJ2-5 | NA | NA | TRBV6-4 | TGTGCCAGCAGGGACCTCCCGAGGGCGACCCAGTACTTC | CASRDLPRATQYF
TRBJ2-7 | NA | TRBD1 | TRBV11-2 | TGTGCCAGCAGCGAAGACAGGGTCCAGGGGCAGTACTTC | CASSEDRVQGQYF
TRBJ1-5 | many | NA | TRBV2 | TGTGCCAGCGGTAAGCCCCAGCATTTT | CASGKPQHF
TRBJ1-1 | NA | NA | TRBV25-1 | TGTGCCCCAGGGCTCATGAACACTGAAGCTTTCTTT | CAPGLMNTEAFF
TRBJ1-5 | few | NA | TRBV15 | TGTGCCACCAGCAGAAATAGCAATCAGCCCCAGCATTTT | CATSRNSNQPQHF
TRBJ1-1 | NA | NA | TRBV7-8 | TGCGCCAGCAGCCAAGCAAATCGCGGTTTGAACACTGAAGCTCTCTTT | CASSQANRGLNTEALF
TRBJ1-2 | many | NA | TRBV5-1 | TGCGCCAGCAGCTTGGAAGATGGCTACACCTTC | CASSLEDGYTF